A single sample is the source of the 6 T cell receptor beta chains below, sequenced in a study of shared clonotypes between healthy human individuals. Some clones are missing from TCRdb's copy, which holds only in-frame ones; the method was immunoSEQ multiplex PCR. The sample carries about 2.4 million clones, under 95% recorded once. The sequenced sample was naive CD4+ T cells from PBMCs. Regarding subset: CD45RA+ positively selected. Receptors were obtained from a man aged 18 to 29 in good health. Some clones in this sample may be carry-over from other donors' samples.

Note on this clone: The sample holds other DNA sequences that translate to the same CDR3. The chain employs TRBV20-1 and TRBJ2-7; the D is unclear. This CDR3 spans 11 amino acids. Germline lookup yields CDR1 DFQATT and CDR2 SNEGSKA (reference sequence). Trimming removed 2 bases at V and 1 base at J, with 3 bases between. CDR3 loop: CSARSSYEQYF. CDR3 in DNA: TGCAGTGCTAGATCTTCCTACGAGCAGTACTTC.

This chain uses TRBV10-3 with TRBJ2-7; weak D call: TRBD1 (6 bases). Germline V CDR1 and CDR2: ENHRY, SYGVKD. Trimming cost V 0 bases and J 3 bases, with 9 bases left between them. CDR3 length: 14 residues. The CDR3 bases are TGTGCCATCAGTGAGTCGGGGGCAGTCTACGAGCAGTACTTC. It yields the protein CAISESGAVYEQYF.

The CDR3 loop is CASSWGVNTGELFF. Written as DNA, the CDR3 is TGTGCCAGCAGCTGGGGGGTGAACACCGGGGAGCTGTTTTTT. The chain joins TRBV11-3 to TRBJ2-2; a possible D gene is TRBD2 (6 bases). Trimming removed 4 bases from V and 1 base from J, with 7 bases in between. CDR1 and CDR2 from the germline V gene are SGHNT and YENEEA. The CDR3 spans 14 residues.

The CDR3 reads CASSADRAYEQYF. CDR3 sequence (DNA): TGTGCCAGCAGTGCCGACAGGGCCTACGAGCAGTACTTC. V gene TRBV6-7 combines with J gene TRBJ2-7; 7 bases line up with TRBD1. TRBV6-7 is identified as an open reading frame with a role that is uncertain. Trimming cost V 5 bases and J 2 bases; bases outside gene matches: 3. This CDR3 spans 13 amino acids.

The chain carries TRBV9 and TRBJ2-3; D ambiguous. The CDR3 length is 17 residues. The V and J ends lost 3 bases and 5 bases respectively, with 22 bases between them. Germline V gives CDR1 SGDLS, CDR2 YYNGEE. DNA of the CDR3: TGTGCCAGCAGCGGCACGAACGGGCGCTCGTGGAAAGATACGCAGTATTTT. Translated, it gives CASSGTNGRSWKDTQYF.

The chain recombines TRBV6-5 with TRBJ1-2; D unresolved. CDR3 length: 15 residues. V was clipped by 5 bases and J by 4 bases, with 17 bases between them. Germline CDR1 and CDR2: MNHEY and SVGAGI. CDR3 nucleotide sequence: TGTGCCAGCAGTCCCAGACCCCGAGGTGGCTATGGCTACACCTTC. The encoded protein is CASSPRPRGGYGYTF.